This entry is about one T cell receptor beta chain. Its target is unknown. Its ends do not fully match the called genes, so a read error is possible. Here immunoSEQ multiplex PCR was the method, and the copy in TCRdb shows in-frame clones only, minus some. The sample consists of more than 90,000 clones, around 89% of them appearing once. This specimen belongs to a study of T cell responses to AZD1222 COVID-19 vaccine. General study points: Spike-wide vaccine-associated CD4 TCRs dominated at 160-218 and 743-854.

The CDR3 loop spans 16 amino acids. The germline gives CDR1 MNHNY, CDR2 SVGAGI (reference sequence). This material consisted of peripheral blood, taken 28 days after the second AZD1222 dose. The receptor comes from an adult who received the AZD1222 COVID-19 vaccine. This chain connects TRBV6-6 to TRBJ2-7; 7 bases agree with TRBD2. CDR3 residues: CASSYSTASGYYGQYF. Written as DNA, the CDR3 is TGTGCCAGCAGTTACTCGACGGCTAGCGGATACTACGGGCAGTACTTC.